The TCR beta chain under discussion was sequenced for a study of T cell responses to AZD1222 COVID-19 vaccine. Findings of the study overall: Repertoires in all cases were sampled only once the peak T cell response had passed. Donors were mostly white British, more females; clonal diversity possibly underestimated. Vaccine-associated CD4 TCRs spanned spike, dominant at 160-218 and 743-854. Spike-specific TCR breadth and depth grew following two AZD1222 doses.

V was pared by 6 bases and J by 2 bases, with 10 bases of the junction left unmatched. The CDR3 contains 15 residues. Germline CDR1 is MDHEN and CDR2 is SYDVKM. Concerning this clone: No antigen is known for it.

Produced via immunoSEQ multiplex PCR; TCRdb's table is partial and in-frame only. The table includes about 140,000 clones, 92% detected once. Sequencing used peripheral blood, obtained on day 0 of AZD1222 vaccination. The sequence derives from an adult in good health. The J gene is TRBJ2-7, the V gene TRBV28, with 7 positions matching TRBD1. The CDR3 is CASRDRRSVTYEQYF. CDR3 sequence (DNA): TGTGCCAGCAGGGACAGGCGGTCCGTCACCTACGAGCAGTACTTC.